One sample yielded the 20 T cell receptor beta chains listed below, sequenced in a study of blood T cell repertoires in COVID-19 (TCRdb year 2020). Library preparation used the immunoSEQ multiplex PCR assay. TCRdb retrieved this table from immuneACCESS and kept in-frame rearrangements only. Not all clones are present; in checked studies, unresolved V genes account for under half, and no reason is known for the remainder. This sample lists around 100,000 clones; under 80% were detected once. Together, the top ten hold 3.5% to 4% of the sample. Sequenced sample: peripheral blood. All receptors come from an older man with COVID-19, enrolled during active disease.

This rearrangement joins TRBV19 to TRBJ2-5, with TRBD2 identical over 9 bases. CDR1 LNHDA and CDR2 SQIVND come from the germline V gene (reference sequence). This CDR3 region has 16 residues. V trimming: 1 base; J trimming: 1 base; junction bases outside the gene matches: 4. CDR3 amino acids: CASSIGPSGAQETQYF. The CDR3 DNA is TGTGCCAGTAGTATAGGTCCTAGCGGGGCCCAAGAGACCCAGTACTTC.

This clone came up a few times. V and J are TRBV9 and TRBJ2-5, with TRBD1 matching 9 bases. In germline, CDR1 is SGDLS, CDR2 YYNGEE. The CDR3 has 16 residues. J gave up 2 bases and V 2 bases, and 7 bases lay outside the gene matches. As DNA, the CDR3 is TGTGCCAGCAGCGTGAGCGGACAGGGGATACAAGAGACCCAGTACTTC. Translation gives CASSVSGQGIQETQYF. The full variable domain, with the rest looked up from reference TRBV9 and TRBJ2-5, is DSGVTQTPKHLITATGQRVTLRCSPRSGDLSVYWYQQSLDQGLQFLIQYYNGEERAKGNILERFSAQQFPDLHSELNLSSLELGDSALYFCASSVSGQGIQETQYFGPGTRLLVL.

In this sample, this clone turned up a few times. V gene TRBV5-4 combines with J gene TRBJ1-1; 7 nucleotides line up with TRBD1. Germline assignment: CDR1 SGHNT and CDR2 YYREEE (reference sequence). V lost 0 bases and J lost 4; bases outside the gene matches: 3. CDR3 length equals 14 residues. As DNA, the CDR3 is TGTGCCAGCAGCTTGGTAGGGGGCATCACTGAAGCTTTCTTT. It is translated as CASSLVGGITEAFF.

The V gene is TRBV3-1 (or the pseudogene TRBV3-2), the J gene TRBJ2-5; 8 bases match TRBD2. The CDR3 consists of 15 residues. Germline assignment: CDR1 LGHDT and CDR2 YNNKEL (reference sequence). V trimming: 7 bases; J trimming: 5 bases; junction bases outside the gene matches: 12. The CDR3 DNA follows: TGTGCCAGCAAACCAATAGCGGGAAATTCGGAGACCCAGTACTTC. Residues: CASKPIAGNSETQYF.

This chain uses TRBV7-8 with TRBJ2-2, with 10 bases identical to TRBD2. This CDR3 spans 14 amino acids. The ends lost 7 bases at V and 6 bases at J; junction bases unmatched: 5. The germline V gene encodes CDR1 SGHVS and CDR2 FQNEAQ. CDR3 in amino acids: CASKLAGTPGELFF. The CDR3 region has the DNA TGTGCCAGCAAACTAGCGGGGACCCCCGGGGAGCTGTTTTTT.

The CDR3 is CASSLRSPGAYNEQFF. CDR3 DNA: TGTGCCAGCAGCTTAAGGTCTCCGGGGGCCTACAATGAGCAGTTCTTC. The chain combines TRBV7-3 with TRBJ2-1; TRBD2 might be the D (6 bases). Germline lookup yields CDR1 SGHTA and CDR2 FQGTGA. This CDR3 is 16 amino acids long. V lost 1 base, J lost 2 bases, and 12 bases lay in between.

The chain is built from TRBV3-1 (or the pseudogene TRBV3-2) and TRBJ2-7; a weak D match, TRBD2 (6 bases). The CDR3 is 15 residues long. Trimming stripped 3 bases from V and 3 bases from J, with 15 bases between. CDR1 is LGHDT and CDR2 is YNNKEL in the germline V gene (reference sequence). The CDR3 DNA reads TGTGCCAGCAGCCAGCAGATAGCGGACCTCTACGAGCAGTACTTC. Its protein is CASSQQIADLYEQYF.

This rearrangement joins TRBV30 to TRBJ2-2, with TRBD1 as a possible D gene (6 bases). Germline CDR1 and CDR2: GTSNPN and SVGIG (reference sequence). Trimming took 3 bases from V and 6 from J, leaving 14 bases between them. The CDR3 totals 14 residues. The CDR3 protein is CAWRGTPGAGELFF. The CDR3 DNA reads TGTGCCTGGAGAGGGACACCCGGGGCCGGGGAGCTGTTTTTT. The whole variable domain, filled in from reference TRBV30 and TRBJ2-2, reads SQTIHQWPATLVQPVGSPLSLECTVEGTSNPNLYWYRQAAGRGLQLLFYSVGIGQISSEVPQNLSASRPQDRQFILSSKKLLLSDSGFYLCAWRGTPGAGELFFGEGSRLTVL.

The CDR3 DNA reads TGTGCCACCAGCAGAGGTCGGGACAGGGGGCAGATCTCCTACGAGCAGTACTTC. It encodes CATSRGRDRGQISYEQYF. The rearrangement uses TRBV15 and TRBJ2-7; 12 bases fit TRBD1. The J segment lost 0 bases and the V segment lost 1 base, leaving 7 bases of the junction unmatched. Germline CDR1 and CDR2: LNHNV and YYDKDF (reference sequence). The CDR3 totals 18 residues.

The chain carries TRBV19 and TRBJ1-1; D gene uncertain. The CDR3 extends over 13 amino acids. V lost 6 bases to trimming and J lost 5 bases, with 13 bases between them. The germline V gene has CDR1 LNHDA and CDR2 SQIVND (reference sequence). This chain's CDR3 is CASSATPETEAFF. As DNA, the CDR3 is TGTGCCAGTAGCGCAACTCCGGAGACTGAAGCTTTCTTT.

This chain links TRBV4-1 with TRBJ2-7, with a possible D match to TRBD2 (6 bases). V lost 4 bases and J lost 0, with 13 bases in between. From germline, CDR1 is MGHRA and CDR2 YSYEKL. The CDR3 has 15 amino acids. CDR3 sequence reads: CASSRTSYLSYEQYF. The CDR3 region has the DNA TGCGCCAGCAGCCGAACTAGCTACCTCTCCTACGAGCAGTACTTC.

The chain uses TRBV6-1 and TRBJ2-7, with TRBD2 matching over 9 bases. Per the germline V gene, CDR1 is MNHNS and CDR2 is SASEGT. Trimming cost V 1 base and J 3 bases; bases outside gene matches: 7. The CDR3 has 16 residues. CDR3 residues: CASSEVASGALYEQYF. The CDR3 DNA is TGTGCCAGCAGTGAAGTGGCTAGCGGGGCCCTCTACGAGCAGTACTTC.

The V and J genes are TRBV6-2 or TRBV6-3 and TRBJ2-1, with a weak D call TRBD2 (6 bases). This CDR3 has 12 amino acids. Trimming pared 5 bases from V and 9 bases from J, leaving 11 bases between. The germline V gene encodes CDR1 MNHEY and CDR2 SVGEGT. The CDR3 loop reads CASSQPAGEQFF. Here the CDR3 DNA reads TGTGCCAGCAGTCAACCAGCGGGTGAGCAGTTCTTC.

This clone occurred a few times. This chain joins TRBV5-4 and TRBJ1-1; TRBD1 is a possible D gene (6 bases). This CDR3 comprises 19 residues. V dropped 2 bases and J dropped 1 base, with 24 bases sitting between them. CDR1 and CDR2 from the germline V gene are SGHNT and YYREEE (reference sequence). The CDR3 DNA is TGTGCCAGCAGCTTCCCCCACAGTCGGTCAGGGGAGGGGAACACTGAAGCTTTCTTT. Translating it yields CASSFPHSRSGEGNTEAFF.

The CDR3, as DNA: TGTGCCAGCAGCGCGGGACAGGCTGAGACCCAGTACTTC. Translation gives CASSAGQAETQYF. J is TRBJ2-5 and V is TRBV9; 8 nucleotides line up with TRBD1. V gave up 3 bases and J gave up 5 bases; unmatched junction bases: 3. In germline, CDR1 is SGDLS, CDR2 YYNGEE. This CDR3 region has 13 residues.

J is TRBJ2-7 and V is TRBV6-2 or TRBV6-3, with 7 bases that match TRBD1. Trimming took 2 bases from V and 5 from J; bases not matched to a gene: 9. This CDR3 is 15 amino acids long. Germline V CDR1 and CDR2: MNHEY, SVGEGT. The CDR3 sequence is CASSYRAGGFNEQYF. CDR3 sequence (DNA): TGTGCCAGCAGTTACCGGGCAGGGGGTTTCAACGAGCAGTACTTC.

This sequence joins TRBV15 and TRBJ2-1; D is perhaps TRBD2 (6 bases). The germline V gene encodes CDR1 LNHNV and CDR2 YYDKDF (reference sequence). The V gene lost 5 bases and the J gene lost 8 bases, with 19 bases spanning the gap. This CDR3 is built from 15 residues. The CDR3, as DNA: TGTGCCACCAGCGGGATTCGGGGGATAGGGGATGAGCAGTTCTTC. It is translated as CATSGIRGIGDEQFF.

V usage is TRBV5-5 and J usage is TRBJ2-5; 10 nucleotides line up with TRBD2. After removal of 1 base from V and 2 bases from J, the junction contained 8 bases not matched to a gene. The CDR3 has 17 residues. Germline V gene sequence: CDR1 SGHKS, CDR2 YYEKEE (reference sequence). CDR3 loop: CASSLYQILAGQETQYF. The CDR3 region has the DNA TGTGCCAGCAGCTTGTACCAGATACTAGCGGGACAAGAGACCCAGTACTTC.

The rearrangement joins TRBV3-1 (or the pseudogene TRBV3-2) to TRBJ2-5; TRBD2 agrees at 9 bases. This CDR3 is 13 amino acids long. Looked up from germline, CDR1 is LGHDT and CDR2 is YNNKEL (reference sequence). After removal of 8 bases from V and 5 bases from J, the junction contained 6 bases not matched to a gene. The CDR3 DNA reads as TGTGCCAGCCTAGCGGGGCCAAGGGAGACCCAGTACTTC. This encodes CASLAGPRETQYF.

The chain has TRBV28 and TRBJ1-2; D remains unclear. The CDR3 totals 14 residues. With 6 bases removed from V and 1 base from J, the gap between germline ends came to 12 bases. Germline CDR1 is MDHEN and CDR2 is SYDVKM. Here the CDR3 DNA reads TGTGCCAGCAGAAAACCTGGAGGTAACTATGGCTACACCTTC. It translates to CASRKPGGNYGYTF.